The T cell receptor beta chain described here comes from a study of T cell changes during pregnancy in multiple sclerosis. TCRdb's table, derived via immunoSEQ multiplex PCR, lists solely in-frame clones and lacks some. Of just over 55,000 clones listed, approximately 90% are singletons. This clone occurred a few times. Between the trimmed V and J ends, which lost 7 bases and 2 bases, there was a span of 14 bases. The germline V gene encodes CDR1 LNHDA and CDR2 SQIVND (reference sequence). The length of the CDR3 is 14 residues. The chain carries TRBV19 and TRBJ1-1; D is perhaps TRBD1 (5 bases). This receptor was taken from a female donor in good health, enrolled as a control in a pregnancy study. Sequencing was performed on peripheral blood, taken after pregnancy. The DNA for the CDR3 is TGTGCCAGTAAATGGGGTAGGGGCAACACTGAAGCTTTCTTT. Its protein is CASKWGRGNTEAFF.